This T cell receptor beta chain was sequenced in a study of T cell changes during pregnancy in multiple sclerosis. Some clones are missing from TCRdb's copy, which holds only in-frame ones; the method was immunoSEQ multiplex PCR. The sample includes around 36,000 clones, roughly nine tenths of them seen just once. In germline, CDR1 is SNHLY, CDR2 FYNNEI. The CDR3 spans 12 residues. Trimming removed 7 bases from V and 9 bases from J, with 13 bases in between. The chain employs TRBV2 and TRBJ2-4; no definite D call. This sequence originates from a female donor with multiple sclerosis, enrolled in a pregnancy study. The sequencing here drew on CD8+ T cells from peripheral blood mononuclear cells, taken before pregnancy. The CDR3 bases are TGTGCCAGCACTCGGGTTGGAGTCATTCAGTACTTC. Encoded protein: CASTRVGVIQYF.